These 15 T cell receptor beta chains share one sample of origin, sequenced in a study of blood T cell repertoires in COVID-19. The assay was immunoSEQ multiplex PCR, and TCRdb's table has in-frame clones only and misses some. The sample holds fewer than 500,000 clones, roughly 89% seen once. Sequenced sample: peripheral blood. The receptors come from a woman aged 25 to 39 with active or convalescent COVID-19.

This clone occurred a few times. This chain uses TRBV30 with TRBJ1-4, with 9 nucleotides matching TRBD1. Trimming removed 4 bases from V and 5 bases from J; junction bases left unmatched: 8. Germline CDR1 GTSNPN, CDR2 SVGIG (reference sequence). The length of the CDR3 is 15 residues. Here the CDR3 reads CAWKGAGTGNEKLFF. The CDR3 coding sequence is TGTGCCTGGAAAGGGGCCGGGACAGGGAATGAAAAACTGTTTTTT.

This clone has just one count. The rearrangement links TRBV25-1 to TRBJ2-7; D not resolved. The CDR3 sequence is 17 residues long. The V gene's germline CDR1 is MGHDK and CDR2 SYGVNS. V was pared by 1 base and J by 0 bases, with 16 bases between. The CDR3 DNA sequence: TGTGCCAGCAGTGAATTACCGGTCGGTACGAACTCCTACGAGCAGTACTTC. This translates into CASSELPVGTNSYEQYF.

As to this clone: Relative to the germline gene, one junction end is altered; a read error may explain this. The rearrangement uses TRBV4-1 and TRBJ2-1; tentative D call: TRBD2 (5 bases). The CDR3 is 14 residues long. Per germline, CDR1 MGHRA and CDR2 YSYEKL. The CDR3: CASSQDRSGLSFLF. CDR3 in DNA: TGCGCCAGCAGCCAAGATCGGTCCGGACTGTCCTTTCTCTTC.

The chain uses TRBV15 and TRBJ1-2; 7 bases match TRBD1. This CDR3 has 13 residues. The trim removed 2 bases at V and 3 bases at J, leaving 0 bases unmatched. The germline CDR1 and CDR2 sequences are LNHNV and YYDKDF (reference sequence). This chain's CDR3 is CATSRTGDYGYTF. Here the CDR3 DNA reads TGTGCCACCAGCAGAACAGGGGACTATGGCTACACCTTC.

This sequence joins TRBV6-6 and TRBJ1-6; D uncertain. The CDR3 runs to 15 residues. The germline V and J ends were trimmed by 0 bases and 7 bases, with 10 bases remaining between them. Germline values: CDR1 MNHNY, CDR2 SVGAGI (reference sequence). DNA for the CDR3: TGTGCCAGCAGTTACTCGATAGCCTCAAATTCACCCCTCCACTTT. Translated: CASSYSIASNSPLHF.

CDR3 amino acids: CASSSLYGYTF. The CDR3 bases are TGTGCCAGTAGCTCTCTCTATGGCTACACCTTC. The chain combines TRBV19 with TRBJ1-2; unclear D gene. This CDR3 is built from 11 residues. Deletions cut 6 bases from V and 4 bases from J, with 6 bases between. Per the germline V gene, CDR1 is LNHDA and CDR2 is SQIVND (reference sequence).

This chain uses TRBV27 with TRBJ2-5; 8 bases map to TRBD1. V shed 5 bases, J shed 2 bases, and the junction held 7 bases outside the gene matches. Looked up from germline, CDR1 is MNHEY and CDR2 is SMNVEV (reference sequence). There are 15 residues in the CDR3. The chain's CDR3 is CASSLLRQGQETQYF. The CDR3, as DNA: TGTGCCAGCAGTCTCCTCAGACAGGGGCAAGAGACCCAGTACTTC.

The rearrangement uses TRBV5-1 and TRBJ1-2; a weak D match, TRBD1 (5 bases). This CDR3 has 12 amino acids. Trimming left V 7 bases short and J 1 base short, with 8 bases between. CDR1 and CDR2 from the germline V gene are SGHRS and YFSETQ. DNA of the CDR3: TGCGCCAGCTCCAGGGTTAACTATGGCTACACCTTC. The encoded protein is CASSRVNYGYTF. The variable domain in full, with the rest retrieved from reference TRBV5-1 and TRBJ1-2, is KAGVTQTPRYLIKTRGQQVTLSCSPISGHRSVSWYQQTPGQGLQFLFEYFSETQRNKGNFPGRFSGRQFSNSRSEMNVSTLELGDSALYLCASSRVNYGYTFGSGTRLTVV.

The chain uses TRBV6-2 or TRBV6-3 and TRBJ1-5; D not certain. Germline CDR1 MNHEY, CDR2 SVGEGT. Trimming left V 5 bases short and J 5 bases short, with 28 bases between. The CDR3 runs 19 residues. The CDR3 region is CASSARGLIGIPIDQPQHF. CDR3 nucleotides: TGTGCCAGCAGTGCTCGGGGTCTAATAGGAATCCCGATCGATCAGCCCCAGCATTTT.

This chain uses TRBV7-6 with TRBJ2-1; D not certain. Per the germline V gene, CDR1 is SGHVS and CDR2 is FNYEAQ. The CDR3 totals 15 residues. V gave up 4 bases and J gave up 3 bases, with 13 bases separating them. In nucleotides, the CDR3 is TGTGCCAGCAGCTCCCCTACGGCGGACTACAATGAGCAGTTCTTC. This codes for CASSSPTADYNEQFF.

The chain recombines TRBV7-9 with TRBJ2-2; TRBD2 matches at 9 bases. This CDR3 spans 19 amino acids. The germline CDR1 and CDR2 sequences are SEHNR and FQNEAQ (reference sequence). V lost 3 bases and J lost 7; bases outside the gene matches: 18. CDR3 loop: CASSFGLSRGGALNGELFF. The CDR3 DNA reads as TGTGCCAGCAGCTTCGGGCTATCTCGCGGGGGGGCCTTGAACGGGGAGCTGTTTTTT.

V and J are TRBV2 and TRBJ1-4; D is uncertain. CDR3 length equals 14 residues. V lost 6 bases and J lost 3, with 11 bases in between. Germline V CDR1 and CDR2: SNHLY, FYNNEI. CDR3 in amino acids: CASSDGVANEKLFF. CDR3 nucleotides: TGTGCCAGCAGCGACGGGGTAGCTAATGAAAAACTGTTTTTT. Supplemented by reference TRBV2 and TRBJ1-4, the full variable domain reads EPEVTQTPSHQVTQMGQEVILRCVPISNHLYFYWYRQILGQKVEFLVSFYNNEISEKSEIFDDQFSVERPDGSNFTLKIRSTKLEDSAMYFCASSDGVANEKLFFGSGTQLSVL.

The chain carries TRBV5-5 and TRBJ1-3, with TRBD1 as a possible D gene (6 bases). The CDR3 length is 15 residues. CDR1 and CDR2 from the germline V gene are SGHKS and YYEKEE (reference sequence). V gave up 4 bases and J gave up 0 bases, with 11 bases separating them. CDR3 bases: TGTGCCAGCAGCCACGACAGGACCTCTGGAAACACCATATATTTT. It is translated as CASSHDRTSGNTIYF.

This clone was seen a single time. The CDR3 loop reads CASSPEERPNNSPLHF. The DNA of the CDR3 is TGCGCCAGCAGCCCCGAAGAGCGACCGAATAATTCACCCCTCCACTTT. The chain carries TRBV4-1 and TRBJ1-6; no firm D call. The germline CDR1 and CDR2 sequences are MGHRA and YSYEKL. CDR3 size: 16 residues. Trimming cost V 4 bases and J 5 bases, with 15 bases left between them.

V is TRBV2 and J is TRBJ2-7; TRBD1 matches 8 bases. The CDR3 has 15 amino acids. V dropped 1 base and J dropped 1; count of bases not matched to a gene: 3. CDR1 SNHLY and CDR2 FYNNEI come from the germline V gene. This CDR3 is CASSEVYRGSYEQYF. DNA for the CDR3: TGTGCCAGCAGTGAAGTTTACAGGGGGTCCTACGAGCAGTACTTC.